This T cell receptor (beta chain) was identified in a study of T cells after yellow fever vaccination. This CDR3 spans 13 amino acids. The V end lost 4 bases, the J end lost 3 bases, and 10 bases lay between the germline ends. Germline values: CDR1 MNHNS, CDR2 SASEGT. TCRdb reprocessed the 5' RACE reads with MiXCR, giving one entry per CDR3 protein. In the table there are some 350,000 distinct CDR3 sequences, under 5% of which are singletons. This clonotype was recorded at least ten times. Here the sequenced sample was PBMCs, taken 5 days after the yellow fever booster vaccination. The source of this sequence is a man aged 18 to 29 who received the YFV17D yellow fever vaccine. V and J are TRBV6-1 and TRBJ2-7, with a weak D call TRBD1 (5 bases). DNA of the CDR3: TGTGCCAGCAGTGGACAGATAAGCTACGAGCAGTACGTC. Translation: CASSGQISYEQYV.